This paragraph covers one TCR beta chain sequence. TCRdb re-called the RT-PCR reads with MiXCR, one entry per CDR3 protein. The sample holds 800,000 or so distinct CDR3 sequences, over 20% seen once. This entry comes from a study of response to subunit inactivated influenza vaccine. The CDR3 has 14 residues. Trimming removed 3 bases at V and 3 bases at J, with 12 bases between. Germline V lookup: CDR1 SGHRS, CDR2 YFSETQ. Source: PBMCs from blood, taken 4 to 6 days after vaccination. The receptor was isolated from a man aged 50 to 59 who received an inactivated influenza vaccine. The rearrangement links TRBV5-1 to TRBJ2-5; D perhaps matches TRBD1 (6 bases). CDR3 region: CASSWAPGEETQYF. The CDR3, as DNA: TGCGCCAGCAGCTGGGCCCCAGGGGAAGAGACCCAGTACTTC.